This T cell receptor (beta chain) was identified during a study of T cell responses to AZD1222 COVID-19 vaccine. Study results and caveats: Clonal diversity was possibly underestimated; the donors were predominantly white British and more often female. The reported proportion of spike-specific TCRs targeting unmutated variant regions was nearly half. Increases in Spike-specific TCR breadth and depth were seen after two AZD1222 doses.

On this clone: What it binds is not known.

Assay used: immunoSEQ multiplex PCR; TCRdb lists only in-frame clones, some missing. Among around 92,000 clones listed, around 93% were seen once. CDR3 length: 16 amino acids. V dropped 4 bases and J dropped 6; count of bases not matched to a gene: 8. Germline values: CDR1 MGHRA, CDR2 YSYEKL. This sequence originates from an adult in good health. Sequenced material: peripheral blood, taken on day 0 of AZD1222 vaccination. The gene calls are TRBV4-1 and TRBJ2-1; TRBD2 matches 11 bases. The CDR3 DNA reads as TGCGCCAGCAGCCTCCGAACCGGGACTAGCGGCAATGAGCAGTTCTTC. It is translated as CASSLRTGTSGNEQFF.